Listed below are T cell receptor beta chains from one sample, sequenced in a study of blood T cell repertoires in COVID-19. Repertoires were generated with immunoSEQ multiplex PCR, while TCRdb's copy carries only in-frame clones and drops some. In the table there are about 15,000 clones, under 85% of which are singletons. Input material: peripheral blood. The receptors stem from a man between 60 and 75 years old with acute or convalescent COVID-19. CDR3s include the opening cysteine and the closing phenylalanine or tryptophan. D genes are given only for firm matches. Clone size is not always given. Where it is, it says once, few, many or a class for expanded clones.

clone_size j_call v_call d_call cdr3_aa cdr3_nt
NA TRBJ1-2 TRBV19 NA CASSIPRGIYGYTF TGTGCCAGTAGTATCCCGCGGGGGATCTATGGCTACACCTTC
few TRBJ2-1 TRBV3-1/TRBV3-2 NA CASSQGVGESQFF TGTGCCAGCAGCCAAGGGGTAGGGGAATCTCAGTTCTTC
few TRBJ1-4 TRBV27 TRBD1 CASSLAGGQHNEKLFF TGTGCCAGCAGTTTGGCTGGGGGACAGCATAATGAAAAACTGTTTTTT
NA TRBJ2-1 TRBV5-8 TRBD2 CASSLALSSGGYNEQFF TGTGCCAGCAGCTTGGCCTTATCTAGCGGAGGTTACAATGAGCAGTTCTTC
NA TRBJ1-4 TRBV7-9 NA CASSSRTTTNEKLFF TGTGCCAGCAGCTCGAGGACAACGACTAATGAAAAACTGTTTTTT
NA TRBJ1-1 TRBV5-1 NA CASGLGGTEAFF TGCGCCAGTGGGTTGGGGGGCACTGAAGCTTTCTTT
NA TRBJ1-5 TRBV27 NA CASSLSSFQPQHF TGTGCCAGCAGTTTATCGTCTTTTCAGCCCCAGCATTTT
NA TRBJ1-2 TRBV19 NA CASSPVGGKNYGYTF TGTGCCAGTAGTCCCGTAGGGGGTAAGAACTATGGCTACACCTTC
NA TRBJ2-7 TRBV6-1 NA CASSEGDFPYEQYF TGTGCCAGCAGTGAAGGTGACTTCCCCTACGAGCAGTACTTC
NA TRBJ1-6 TRBV10-3 TRBD1 CAISPGQGTPLHF TGTGCCATCAGCCCGGGACAGGGGACACCCCTCCACTTT
NA TRBJ2-5 TRBV11-2 NA CASSLGRGPSAETQYF TGTGCCAGCAGCTTAGGGCGGGGTCCTTCTGCTGAGACCCAGTACTTC
NA TRBJ1-1 TRBV7-2 NA CASSLGYELNTEAFF TGTGCCAGCAGCTTAGGTTATGAGTTGAACACTGAAGCTTTCTTT
NA TRBJ1-2 TRBV5-8 TRBD1 CASSLGGQMNYGYTF TGTGCCAGCAGCTTGGGGGGACAGATGAACTATGGCTACACCTTC
NA TRBJ1-2 TRBV27 TRBD1 CASSWTGGYGYTF TGTGCCAGCAGTTGGACAGGGGGTTATGGCTACACCTTC
NA TRBJ1-2 TRBV15 TRBD1 CATSRQGERGYTF TGTGCCACCAGTCGGCAGGGGGAAAGGGGCTACACCTTC
NA TRBJ2-1 TRBV5-6 TRBD2 CASSVGGRREQFF TGTGCCAGCAGCGTGGGAGGGAGACGCGAGCAGTTCTTC
NA TRBJ2-2 TRBV10-3 NA CAIQGGGELFF TGTGCCATCCAGGGTGGCGGGGAGCTGTTTTTT
NA TRBJ2-2 TRBV5-1 NA CASSLVGARTLLENTGELFF TGCGCCAGCAGCTTGGTTGGGGCCCGGACGCTTTTGGAGAACACCGGGGAGCTGTTTTTT
NA TRBJ2-2 TRBV25-1 NA CASSTGAGPLIPGELFF TGTGCCAGCAGTACAGGGGCGGGGCCTCTTATACCCGGGGAGCTGTTTTTT
NA TRBJ1-6 TRBV27 NA CATALGGSPLHF TGTGCCACTGCTTTAGGCGGTTCACCCCTCCACTTT
NA TRBJ2-7 TRBV25-1 NA CASSPTYEQYF TGTGCCAGCAGTCCAACCTACGAGCAGTACTTC
few TRBJ1-6 TRBV2 TRBD1 CASRGQGSPLHF TGTGCCAGCAGGGGACAGGGATCACCCCTCCACTTT
NA TRBJ1-1 TRBV5-6 TRBD1 CASSLWTGGEGEAFF TGTGCCAGCAGCCTATGGACAGGGGGCGAGGGTGAAGCTTTCTTT
NA TRBJ2-1 TRBV4-3 TRBD2 CASSQDQLAGTYNEQFF TGCGCCAGCAGCCAAGATCAGCTAGCGGGGACTTACAATGAGCAGTTCTTC
NA TRBJ1-5 TRBV19 TRBD1 CASRGQGTNNQPQHF TGTGCCAGTAGGGGACAGGGGACGAACAATCAGCCCCAGCATTTT
NA TRBJ2-7 TRBV4-1 NA CASSQEPTYEQYF TGCGCCAGCAGCCAGGAGCCCACCTACGAGCAGTACTTC
NA TRBJ2-3 TRBV6-5 NA CASSYWGPSSTDTQYF TGTGCCAGCAGTTACTGGGGCCCGTCTAGCACAGATACGCAGTATTTT
few TRBJ2-6 TRBV6-1 NA CASSEDSSGANVLTF TGTGCCAGCAGTGAAGACAGCTCTGGGGCCAACGTCCTGACTTTC
few TRBJ1-5 TRBV19 TRBD1 CASRRDRGRGLDQPQHF TGTGCCAGTAGAAGGGACAGGGGGCGTGGGTTGGATCAGCCCCAGCATTTT
NA TRBJ1-5 TRBV7-8 NA CASSEAGRAREPQHF TGTGCCAGCAGCGAAGCCGGCAGGGCTAGGGAGCCCCAGCATTTT
NA TRBJ1-1 TRBV9 TRBD1 CASSAGQGGGEAFF TGTGCCAGCAGCGCCGGACAGGGGGGAGGTGAAGCTTTCTTT
NA TRBJ2-3 TRBV2 TRBD2 CASSFLAGARTDTQYF TGTGCCAGCAGTTTCTTAGCGGGTGCCCGCACAGATACGCAGTATTTT
NA TRBJ1-1 TRBV5-1 NA CASKVGGETEAFF TGCGCCAGTAAGGTCGGGGGTGAAACTGAAGCTTTCTTT